These T cell receptor beta chains were read from a single sample in a study of shared clonotypes between healthy human individuals. Clones were read by immunoSEQ multiplex PCR, and TCRdb kept only the in-frame ones, dropping some. The table lists around 1,900,000 clones, around 93% of them singletons, with about 1.7% in the top ten. Input material: naive CD8+ T cells from PBMCs. Every receptor here comes from a man between 18 and 29 years old in good health. Some clones in this sample may be carry-over from other donors' samples. CDR3s include the opening cysteine and the closing phenylalanine or tryptophan.

CDR3: CASSQEGGLAGGDTQYF
J: TRBJ2-3
V: TRBV4-3

CDR3: CASSSGVGNTEAFF
J: TRBJ1-1
V: TRBV7-9

CDR3: CASSLNGPNEQFF
J: TRBJ2-1
V: TRBV27

CDR3: CASSLQNSENEKLFF
J: TRBJ1-4
V: TRBV7-9

CDR3: CASSGQLRNTEAFF
J: TRBJ1-1
V: TRBV2

CDR3: CASSPGYGETQYF
J: TRBJ2-5
V: TRBV6-5

CDR3: CATIPGTSYEQYF
J: -
V: TRBV30

CDR3: CASSVAGGSATYEQYF
J: TRBJ2-7
V: TRBV9

CDR3: CASSIVGASANEQFF
J: TRBJ2-1
V: TRBV19

CDR3: CASRLDTGELFF
J: TRBJ2-2
V: TRBV27

CDR3: CASSPGTSGSTDTQYF
J: TRBJ2-3
V: TRBV9

CDR3: CASSLNQGAVQPQHF
J: TRBJ1-5
V: TRBV6-5

CDR3: CASSAGPLRTGELFF
J: TRBJ2-2
V: TRBV9

CDR3: CASSLGARSYGYTF
J: TRBJ1-2
V: TRBV7-9

CDR3: CASSQRPGTRDGDTQYF
J: TRBJ2-3
V: TRBV7-6

CDR3: CAISESGQGYTEAFF
J: TRBJ1-1
V: TRBV10-3

CDR3: CAIRAKGNTEAFF
J: TRBJ1-1
V: TRBV6-5

CDR3: CASGRGRGDTQYF
J: TRBJ2-3
V: TRBV4-1

CDR3: CAWSPGSNQPQHF
J: TRBJ1-5
V: TRBV30

CDR3: CAWTQGVLNTEAFF
J: TRBJ1-1
V: TRBV30

CDR3: CASTTAREGPYEQYF
J: TRBJ2-7
V: TRBV27

CDR3: CASSLVSGRLVTDTQYF
J: TRBJ2-3
V: TRBV7-9

CDR3: CASSPTGGTDTQYF
J: TRBJ2-3
V: TRBV11-3

CDR3: CASSTRSPSYEQYF
J: TRBJ2-7
V: TRBV21-1

CDR3: CASSHPSVSPQDTQYF
J: TRBJ2-3
V: TRBV5-8

CDR3: CASSPLAGDYNEQFF
J: TRBJ2-1
V: TRBV7-3

CDR3: CASSSDALAPSIYPDTQYF
J: TRBJ2-3
V: TRBV7-8

CDR3: CASSLGLARTDTQYF
J: TRBJ2-3
V: TRBV19

CDR3: CASSSLRAGGPYNEQFF
J: TRBJ2-1
V: TRBV7-8

CDR3: CASSSLLAQETQYF
J: TRBJ2-5
V: TRBV7-9

CDR3: CASSLAHGGRAAHEQFF
J: TRBJ2-1
V: TRBV5-1

CDR3: CASSLGGRNQPQHF
J: TRBJ1-5
V: TRBV11-2

CDR3: CASSVDRGSSYEQYF
J: TRBJ2-7
V: TRBV9

CDR3: CASSETASGRAGKTQYF
J: TRBJ2-5
V: TRBV2

CDR3: CASSPESGLVQNEQYF
J: TRBJ2-7
V: TRBV5-6

CDR3: CASSQEAGGLLDEQFF
J: TRBJ2-1
V: TRBV4-1

CDR3: CASSGGSADTQYF
J: TRBJ2-3
V: TRBV19

CDR3: CASSPAYRGEGNQPQHF
J: TRBJ1-5
V: TRBV27

CDR3: CASSSNRGAGGRMDEQFF
J: TRBJ2-1
V: TRBV11-2

CDR3: CASSQWAGNTGELFF
J: TRBJ2-2
V: TRBV14

CDR3: CASSDAGQGALVGTDTQYF
J: TRBJ2-3
V: TRBV2

CDR3: CASSLVQGGGELFF
J: TRBJ2-2
V: TRBV7-9

CDR3: CASSWRDNEQFF
J: TRBJ2-1
V: TRBV6-5

CDR3: CASSLGRQVLEELFF
J: TRBJ1-4
V: TRBV7-3

CDR3: CASSPRGKETQYF
J: TRBJ2-5
V: TRBV11-3

CDR3: CASSSRQSRDGYTF
J: TRBJ1-2
V: TRBV27

CDR3: CAISEPAGNTEAFF
J: TRBJ1-1
V: TRBV10-3

CDR3: CASSAGTSGIFLNTQYF
J: TRBJ2-3
V: TRBV9

CDR3: CSVLGRSSGANVLTF
J: TRBJ2-6
V: TRBV29-1

CDR3: CASSSDSQETQYF
J: TRBJ2-5
V: TRBV7-3